One and the same sample provided the 3 T cell receptor beta chains below, sequenced in a study of T cells after yellow fever vaccination. One entry per CDR3 protein, called by TCRdb with MiXCR from the 5' RACE reads. The sample has 250,000 to 400,000 distinct CDR3 sequences, around 4.4% seen once. This sample comprised PBMCs, obtained 15 days after the yellow fever booster vaccination. Receptors were obtained from a man between 18 and 35 years old who received the YFV17D yellow fever vaccine.

The chain carries TRBV27 and TRBJ2-1; D is ambiguous. CDR1 and CDR2 (germline): MNHEY, SMNVEV (reference sequence). The CDR3 is 14 residues long. V gave up 5 bases and J gave up 0 bases, with 8 bases separating them. Here the CDR3 DNA reads TGTGCCAGCAGTACCGTAGGCTCCTACAATGAGCAGTTCTTC. This encodes CASSTVGSYNEQFF.

This clonotype was found many times. V gene TRBV20-1 combines with J gene TRBJ1-6; D remains ambiguous. The CDR3 sequence is 15 residues long. Deletions cut 3 bases from V and 11 bases from J, with 20 bases between. Germline V CDR1 and CDR2: DFQATT, SNEGSKA (reference sequence). CDR3 in amino acids: CSASSGNPRDTPLHF. CDR3 sequence (DNA): TGCAGTGCTAGTTCTGGGAATCCTCGAGATACACCCCTCCACTTT.

J is TRBJ1-1 and V is TRBV20-1, with TRBD1 identical over 10 bases. This CDR3 is 13 amino acids long. The V gene end was trimmed by 6 bases and the J gene end by 5 bases; junction bases not matched to a gene: 6. Germline CDR1 and CDR2: DFQATT and SNEGSKA (reference sequence). CDR3 in amino acids: CSARQGAGTEAFF. The CDR3, as DNA: TGCAGTGCACGACAGGGGGCTGGGACTGAAGCTTTCTTT.